This T cell receptor beta chain was retrieved from a study of T cells after yellow fever vaccination. Broader study findings: Reappearance after the booster was seen for most primary-vaccination clones, at about 95% CD4 and 70% to 90% CD8. One caveat is that FACS-sorted repertoires could contain abundant clonotypes contaminating from the bulk population.

This clonotype was observed a handful of times. Antigen specificity is unknown. TCRdb recomputed calls from the 5' RACE reads with MiXCR, one row per CDR3 protein. In the table there are 450,000 to 550,000 distinct CDR3 sequences, less than 25% of which are singletons. The germline V and J ends were trimmed by 4 bases and 2 bases, with 12 bases remaining between them. Germline assignment: CDR1 SGHTA and CDR2 FQGNSA. The CDR3 covers 14 residues. This rearrangement joins TRBV7-2 to TRBJ2-7; D is unresolved. The receptor was derived from a man between 18 and 29 years old who received the YFV17D yellow fever vaccine. This sample comprised PBMCs, obtained approximately 22 days after the first yellow fever vaccination. The DNA for the CDR3 is TGTGCCAGCAGCTCCCTGTTGGTTCCCTACGAGCAGTACTTC. It yields the protein CASSSLLVPYEQYF.